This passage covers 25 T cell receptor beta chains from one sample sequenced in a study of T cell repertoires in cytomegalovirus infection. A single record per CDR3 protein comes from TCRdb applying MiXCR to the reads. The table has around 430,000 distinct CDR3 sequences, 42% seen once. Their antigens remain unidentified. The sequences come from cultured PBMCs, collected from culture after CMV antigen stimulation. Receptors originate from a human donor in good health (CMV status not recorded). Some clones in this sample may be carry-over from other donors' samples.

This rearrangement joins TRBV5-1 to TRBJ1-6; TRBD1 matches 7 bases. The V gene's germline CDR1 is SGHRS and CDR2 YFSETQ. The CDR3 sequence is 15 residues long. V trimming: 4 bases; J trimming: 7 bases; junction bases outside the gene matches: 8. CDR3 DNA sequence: TGCGCCAGCAGCGCCAACTCGGGACAGAATTCACCCCTCCACTTT. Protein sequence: CASSANSGQNSPLHF.

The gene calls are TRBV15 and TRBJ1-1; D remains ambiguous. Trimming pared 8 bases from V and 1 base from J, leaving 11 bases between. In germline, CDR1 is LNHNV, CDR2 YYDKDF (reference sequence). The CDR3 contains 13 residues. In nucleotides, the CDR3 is TGTGCCACCGGAATACAGAGGAACACTGAAGCTTTCTTT. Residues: CATGIQRNTEAFF.

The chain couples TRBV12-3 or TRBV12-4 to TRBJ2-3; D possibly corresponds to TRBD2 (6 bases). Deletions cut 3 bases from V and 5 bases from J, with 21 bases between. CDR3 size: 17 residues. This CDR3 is CASSLGVGGANGDTQYF. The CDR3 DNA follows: TGTGCCAGCAGTTTGGGGGTCGGCGGGGCCAACGGAGATACGCAGTATTTT.

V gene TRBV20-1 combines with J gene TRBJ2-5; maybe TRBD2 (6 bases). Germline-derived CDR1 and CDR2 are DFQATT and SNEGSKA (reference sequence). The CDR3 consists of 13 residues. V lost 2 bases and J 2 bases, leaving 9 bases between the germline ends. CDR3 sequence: CSARMGGQETQYF. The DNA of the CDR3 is TGCAGTGCTAGAATGGGAGGTCAAGAGACCCAGTACTTC.

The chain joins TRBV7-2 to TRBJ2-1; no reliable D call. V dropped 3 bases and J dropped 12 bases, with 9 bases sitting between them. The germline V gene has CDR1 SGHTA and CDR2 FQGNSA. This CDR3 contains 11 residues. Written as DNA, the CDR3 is TGTGCCAGCAGCTTTGATACCTGGCAGTTCTTC. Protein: CASSFDTWQFF.

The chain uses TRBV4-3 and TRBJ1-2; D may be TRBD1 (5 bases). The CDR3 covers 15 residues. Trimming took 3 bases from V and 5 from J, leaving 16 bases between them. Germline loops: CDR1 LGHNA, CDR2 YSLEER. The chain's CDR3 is CASSQGQEEQYGYTF. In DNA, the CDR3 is TGCGCCAGCAGCCAGGGGCAGGAGGAACAGTATGGCTACACCTTC.

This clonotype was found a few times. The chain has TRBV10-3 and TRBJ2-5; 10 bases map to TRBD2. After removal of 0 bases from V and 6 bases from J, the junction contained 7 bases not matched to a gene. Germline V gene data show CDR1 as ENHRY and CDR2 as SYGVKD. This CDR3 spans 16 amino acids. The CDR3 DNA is TGTGCCATCAGTGAGTCCCCGGGACTAGCGAGGCAGACCCAGTACTTC. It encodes CAISESPGLARQTQYF.

DNA of the CDR3: TGTGCCAGCAGCCTAACAGGGGGCTATCAGCCCCAGCATTTT. This codes for CASSLTGGYQPQHF. V usage is TRBV7-2 and J usage is TRBJ1-5, with TRBD1 matching over 9 bases. V gave up 5 bases and J gave up 5 bases; unmatched junction bases: 4. From germline, CDR1 is SGHTA and CDR2 FQGNSA. The CDR3 consists of 14 residues.

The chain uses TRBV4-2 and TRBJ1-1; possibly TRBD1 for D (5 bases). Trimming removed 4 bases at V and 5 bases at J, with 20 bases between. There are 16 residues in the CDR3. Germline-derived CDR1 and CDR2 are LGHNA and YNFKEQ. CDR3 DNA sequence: TGTGCCAGCAGCCGGGGGAGGGAGTCATATAGTACTGAAGCTTTCTTT. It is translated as CASSRGRESYSTEAFF.

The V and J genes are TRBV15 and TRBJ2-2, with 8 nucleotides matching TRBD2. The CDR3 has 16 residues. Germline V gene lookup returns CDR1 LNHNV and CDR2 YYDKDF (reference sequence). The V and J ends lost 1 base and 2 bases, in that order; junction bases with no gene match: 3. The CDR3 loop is CATSRAGTSNTGELFF. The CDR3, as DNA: TGTGCCACCAGCAGAGCCGGGACTAGTAACACCGGGGAGCTGTTTTTT.

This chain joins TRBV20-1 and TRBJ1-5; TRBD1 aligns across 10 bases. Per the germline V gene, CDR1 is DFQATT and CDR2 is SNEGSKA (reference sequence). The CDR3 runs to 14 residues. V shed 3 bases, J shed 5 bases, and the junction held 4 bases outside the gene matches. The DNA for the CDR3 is TGCAGTGCTAGCCCGGGACAGGGGTATCAGCCCCAGCATTTT. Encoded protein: CSASPGQGYQPQHF.

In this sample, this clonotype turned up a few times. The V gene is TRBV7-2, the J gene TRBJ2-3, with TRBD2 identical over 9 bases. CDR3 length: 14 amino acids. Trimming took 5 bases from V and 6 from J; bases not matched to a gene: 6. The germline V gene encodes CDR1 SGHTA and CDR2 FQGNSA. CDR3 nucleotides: TGTGCCAGCAGCCCGGGACTAGCAAAGGATACGCAGTATTTT. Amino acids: CASSPGLAKDTQYF.

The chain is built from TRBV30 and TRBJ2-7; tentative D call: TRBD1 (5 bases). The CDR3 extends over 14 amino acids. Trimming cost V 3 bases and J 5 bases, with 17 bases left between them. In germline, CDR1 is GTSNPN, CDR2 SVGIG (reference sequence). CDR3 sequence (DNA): TGTGCCTGGAGCCCGGCAGGGATAGGGCACGAGCAGTACTTC. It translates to CAWSPAGIGHEQYF.

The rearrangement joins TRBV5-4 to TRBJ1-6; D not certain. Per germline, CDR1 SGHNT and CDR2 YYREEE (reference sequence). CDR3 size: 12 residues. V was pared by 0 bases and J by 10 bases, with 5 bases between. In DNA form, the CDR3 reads TGTGCCAGCAGCTTGGACACCTCACCCCTCCACTTT. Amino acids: CASSLDTSPLHF.

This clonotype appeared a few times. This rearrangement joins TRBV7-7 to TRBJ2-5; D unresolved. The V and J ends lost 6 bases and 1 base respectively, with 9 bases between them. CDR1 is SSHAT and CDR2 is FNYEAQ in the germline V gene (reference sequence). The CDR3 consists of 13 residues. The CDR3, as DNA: TGTGCCAGCAGTGGGGTCCTCCAAGAGACCCAGTACTTC. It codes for CASSGVLQETQYF.

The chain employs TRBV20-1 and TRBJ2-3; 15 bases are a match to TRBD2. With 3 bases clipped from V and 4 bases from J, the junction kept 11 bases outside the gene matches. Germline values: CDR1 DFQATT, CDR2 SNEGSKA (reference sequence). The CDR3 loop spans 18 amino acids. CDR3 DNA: TGCAGTGCTAGGGGACTAGCGGGGGGTGCCGTGGGGTCAGATACGCAGTATTTT. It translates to CSARGLAGGAVGSDTQYF.

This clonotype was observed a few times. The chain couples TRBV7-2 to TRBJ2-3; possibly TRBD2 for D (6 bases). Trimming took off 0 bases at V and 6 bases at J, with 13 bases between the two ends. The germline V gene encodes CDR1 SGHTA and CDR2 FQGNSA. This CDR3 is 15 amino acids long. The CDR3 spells CASSLAPGSPDTQYF. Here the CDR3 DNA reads TGTGCCAGCAGCTTAGCTCCCGGGAGTCCCGATACGCAGTATTTT.

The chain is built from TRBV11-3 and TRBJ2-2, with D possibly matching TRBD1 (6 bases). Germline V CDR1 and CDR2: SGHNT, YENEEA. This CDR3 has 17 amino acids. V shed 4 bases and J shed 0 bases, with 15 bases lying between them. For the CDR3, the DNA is TGTGCCAGCAGCTACCAACAGGGTCACGCGAACACCGGGGAGCTGTTTTTT. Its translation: CASSYQQGHANTGELFF. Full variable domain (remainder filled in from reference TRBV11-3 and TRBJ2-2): EAGVVQSPRYKIIEKKQPVAFWCNPISGHNTLYWYLQNLGQGPELLIRYENEEAVDDSQLPKDRFSAERLKGVDSTLKIQPAELGDSAVYLCASSYQQGHANTGELFFGEGSRLTVL.

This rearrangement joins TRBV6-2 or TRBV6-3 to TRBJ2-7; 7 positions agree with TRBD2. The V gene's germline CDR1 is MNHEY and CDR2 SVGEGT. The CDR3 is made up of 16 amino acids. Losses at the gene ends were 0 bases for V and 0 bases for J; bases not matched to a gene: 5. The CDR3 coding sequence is TGTGCCAGCAGTTACTCGACTAGCACACGCTCCTACGAGCAGTACTTC. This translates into CASSYSTSTRSYEQYF.

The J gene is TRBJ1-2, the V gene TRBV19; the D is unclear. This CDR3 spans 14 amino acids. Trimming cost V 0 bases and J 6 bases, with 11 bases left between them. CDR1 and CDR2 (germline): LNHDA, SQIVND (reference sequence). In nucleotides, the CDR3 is TGTGCCAGTAGTATAGAAACGAGGAGAGATGGCTACACCTTC. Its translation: CASSIETRRDGYTF.

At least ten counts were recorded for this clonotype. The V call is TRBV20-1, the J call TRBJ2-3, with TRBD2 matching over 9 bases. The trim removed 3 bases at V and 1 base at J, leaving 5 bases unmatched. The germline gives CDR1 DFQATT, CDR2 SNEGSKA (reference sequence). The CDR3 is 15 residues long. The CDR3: CSASLLAGRTDTQYF. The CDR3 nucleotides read TGCAGTGCTAGCTTACTAGCGGGCCGCACAGATACGCAGTATTTT.

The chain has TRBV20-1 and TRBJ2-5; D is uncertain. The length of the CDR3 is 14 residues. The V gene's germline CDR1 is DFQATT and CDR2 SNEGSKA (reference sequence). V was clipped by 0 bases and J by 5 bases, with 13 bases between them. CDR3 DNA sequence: TGCAGTGCTAGAGACCTGACCCAAGGGGAGACCCAGTACTTC. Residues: CSARDLTQGETQYF.

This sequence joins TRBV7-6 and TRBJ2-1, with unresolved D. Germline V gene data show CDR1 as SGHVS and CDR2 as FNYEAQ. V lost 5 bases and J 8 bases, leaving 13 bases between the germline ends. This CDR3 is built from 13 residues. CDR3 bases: TGTGCCAGCAGCCCTCGAGTGGAGTATGAGCAGTTCTTC. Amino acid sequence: CASSPRVEYEQFF.

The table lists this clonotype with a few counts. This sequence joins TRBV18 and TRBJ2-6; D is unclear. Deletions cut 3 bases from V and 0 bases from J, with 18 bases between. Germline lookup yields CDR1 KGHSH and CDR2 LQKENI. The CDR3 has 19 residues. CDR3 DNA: TGTGCCAGCTCACCTAATAGGGCGGACCGCCTCTCTGGGGCCAACGTCCTGACTTTC. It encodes CASSPNRADRLSGANVLTF.

The CDR3, as DNA: TGTGCCAGCAGGAGGAGTACAGGGGGCCTTGGGAATTCACCCCTCCACTTT. This sequence encodes CASRRSTGGLGNSPLHF. The rearrangement joins TRBV12-3 or TRBV12-4 to TRBJ1-6; 9 bases align to TRBD1. Trimming took 6 bases from V and 7 from J; bases not matched to a gene: 13. The CDR3 length is 17 residues.